A selection of T cell receptor beta chains follows, all from one sample in a study of T cells in Graves' hyperthyroidism and ophthalmopathy. TCRdb passed the multiplex PCR reads through MiXCR, listing each CDR3 protein once. The sample holds about 550,000 distinct CDR3 sequences, around 20% seen once. The sample consisted of blood. The source of these receptors is a young man with Graves' hyperthyroidism. The CDR3 runs from the conserved cysteine through the conserved F or W. Each record gives: D gene, J gene, V gene, clone size, CDR3 DNA, CDR3 protein. D genes are given only for firm matches. Some rows mark clone size as missing; the rest say once, few, many or name a class of expanded clone.

D: -
J: TRBJ1-6
V: TRBV11-2
size: many
DNA: TGTGCCAGCAGCTTAGAGGGGTGGGGTTCACCCCTCCACTTT
CDR3: CASSLEGWGSPLHF

D: TRBD1
J: TRBJ2-5
V: TRBV7-8
size: many
DNA: TGTGCCAGCAGCTCTACAGGGGTCCCTACGCCTGAATCCCAAAAAGAGACCCAGTACTTC
CDR3: CASSSTGVPTPESQKETQYF

D: TRBD1
J: TRBJ2-5
V: TRBV11-2
size: many
DNA: TGTGCCAGCAGCCCGTGGGACAGTTTCCAAGAGACCCAGTACTTC
CDR3: CASSPWDSFQETQYF

D: -
J: TRBJ1-1
V: TRBV2
size: many
DNA: TGTGCCAGCAGTGAAGCCGGGAACACTGAAGCTTTCTTT
CDR3: CASSEAGNTEAFF

D: -
J: TRBJ2-7
V: TRBV28
size: many
DNA: TGTGCCAGCAACATCAAGGGGGGGAAGCAGTACTTC
CDR3: CASNIKGGKQYF

D: TRBD1
J: TRBJ2-7
V: TRBV6-1
size: many
DNA: TGTGCCAGCAGAGGGGGACAGGGAATTTACGAGCAGTACTTC
CDR3: CASRGGQGIYEQYF

D: -
J: TRBJ2-2
V: TRBV6-5
size: many
DNA: TGTGCCAGCAGTTACGCCGCGGGGTTCGGGGAGCTGTTTTTT
CDR3: CASSYAAGFGELFF

D: -
J: TRBJ2-7
V: TRBV19
size: many
DNA: TGTGCCAGTAGTCTTCCGGCAGGGCTCGAGCAGTACTTC
CDR3: CASSLPAGLEQYF

D: -
J: TRBJ2-5
V: TRBV13
size: few
DNA: TGTGCCAGCAGCTTAAGCAGCGACAATGTACAAGAGACCCAGTACTTC
CDR3: CASSLSSDNVQETQYF

D: TRBD2
J: TRBJ2-7
V: TRBV6-2/TRBV6-3
size: -
DNA: TGTGCCAGCAGTTCCATAGCGGGAGTGTACGAGCAGTACTTC
CDR3: CASSSIAGVYEQYF

D: -
J: TRBJ2-7
V: TRBV12-3/TRBV12-4
size: many
DNA: TGTGCCAGCAGTTTTGGCCGCGAGCAGTACTTC
CDR3: CASSFGREQYF

D: TRBD1
J: TRBJ2-5
V: TRBV12-3/TRBV12-4
size: -
DNA: TGTGCCAGCAGCCGACAGGGTGGTCGCCAAGAGACCCAGTACTTC
CDR3: CASSRQGGRQETQYF

D: TRBD1
J: TRBJ1-2
V: TRBV28
size: many
DNA: TGTGCCAGCAGCCAGGGACAGGGGAACGATGGCTACACCTTC
CDR3: CASSQGQGNDGYTF

D: TRBD1
J: TRBJ1-2
V: TRBV27
size: -
DNA: TGTGCCAGCAGTGAACGGACAGGGCCCAACTATGGCTACACCTTC
CDR3: CASSERTGPNYGYTF

D: TRBD1
J: TRBJ2-5
V: TRBV5-1
size: few
DNA: TGCGCCAGCAGCTTGGCCGGGACAGGGGGACAGGAGACCCAGTACTTC
CDR3: CASSLAGTGGQETQYF

D: -
J: TRBJ1-5
V: TRBV4-3
size: -
DNA: TGCGCCAGCAGCCAAGAAGTTATGAGTAATCAGCCCCAGCATTTT
CDR3: CASSQEVMSNQPQHF

D: -
J: TRBJ2-5
V: TRBV12-3/TRBV12-4
size: -
DNA: TGTGCCAGCAGTACCTCCGTGGGAAAGACCCAGTACTTC
CDR3: CASSTSVGKTQYF

D: -
J: TRBJ1-2
V: TRBV29-1
size: many
DNA: TGCAGCGTTGCAAACCCTTCAGGGAGTGAGGGCTACACCTTC
CDR3: CSVANPSGSEGYTF

D: -
J: TRBJ2-2
V: TRBV28
size: many
DNA: TGTGCCAGCAGTCGACCAGTATCCGGGGAGCTGTTTTTT
CDR3: CASSRPVSGELFF

D: -
J: TRBJ2-5
V: TRBV4-1
size: many
DNA: TGCGCCAGCAGCCAAGCAGCCAGGGCGGATGAGACCCAGTACTTC
CDR3: CASSQAARADETQYF

D: TRBD1
J: TRBJ1-1
V: TRBV6-2/TRBV6-3
size: once
DNA: TGTGCCACGGGACAGGGGACGAACACTGAAGCTTTCTTT
CDR3: CATGQGTNTEAFF

D: TRBD1
J: TRBJ2-2
V: TRBV7-8
size: few
DNA: TGTGCCAGCAGCACCGGGACAGGGTCGAACACCGGGGAGCTGTTTTTT
CDR3: CASSTGTGSNTGELFF

D: -
J: TRBJ1-1
V: TRBV5-5
size: many
DNA: TGTGCCAGCAGTTTAGCGGCAGGAAACACTGAAGCTTTCTTT
CDR3: CASSLAAGNTEAFF

D: -
J: TRBJ1-5
V: TRBV6-5
size: -
DNA: TGTGCCAGCAGTTACTTGGGGCAGGGCAATCAGCCCCAGCATTTT
CDR3: CASSYLGQGNQPQHF

D: -
J: TRBJ1-1
V: TRBV15
size: many
DNA: TGTGCCACCAGCAGTGCGAACACTGAAGCTTTCTTT
CDR3: CATSSANTEAFF

D: -
J: TRBJ2-2
V: TRBV5-1
size: -
DNA: TGCGCCAGCAGCTTGGGCAGGCAAAGAGGGTCCGGGGAGCTGTTTTTT
CDR3: CASSLGRQRGSGELFF

D: TRBD1
J: TRBJ2-7
V: TRBV12-3/TRBV12-4
size: many
DNA: TGTGCCAGCAGTCCACGGACAGGACTCTACGAGCAGTACTTC
CDR3: CASSPRTGLYEQYF

D: -
J: TRBJ2-2
V: TRBV12-3/TRBV12-4
size: many
DNA: TGTGCCAGCAGTTTTTACGGCGGGGATAGGCCCGGGGAGCTGTTTTTT
CDR3: CASSFYGGDRPGELFF

D: -
J: TRBJ1-1
V: TRBV28
size: many
DNA: TGTGCCAGCAGTTTCGTATTATCGGCGAACACTGAAGCTTTCTTT
CDR3: CASSFVLSANTEAFF

D: -
J: TRBJ1-5
V: TRBV12-3/TRBV12-4
size: -
DNA: TGTGCCAGCAGTTTAGGGGGGTTTGAGCAGCCCCAGCATTTT
CDR3: CASSLGGFEQPQHF

D: -
J: TRBJ1-2
V: TRBV6-4
size: many
DNA: TGTGCCAGCAGTGACACGGAGGGTCTGGGGGTGAATGGCTACACCTTC
CDR3: CASSDTEGLGVNGYTF

D: -
J: TRBJ1-5
V: TRBV6-1
size: many
DNA: TGTGCCAGCAGTGACCAGGGAAATCAGCCCCAGCATTTT
CDR3: CASSDQGNQPQHF

D: -
J: TRBJ2-7
V: TRBV12-3/TRBV12-4
size: many
DNA: TGTGCCAGCAGTTTCGACAGCTACGAGCAGTACTTC
CDR3: CASSFDSYEQYF

D: -
J: TRBJ1-2
V: TRBV2
size: -
DNA: TGTGCCAGCATGGAGGGTCTCTGGGGCTACACCTTC
CDR3: CASMEGLWGYTF

D: TRBD1
J: TRBJ1-2
V: TRBV9
size: many
DNA: TGTGCCAGCAGCCCCCCGGGACAGGGGGTTTCTGGCTACACCTTC
CDR3: CASSPPGQGVSGYTF

D: -
J: TRBJ1-2
V: TRBV7-2
size: few
DNA: TGTGCCAGCAGCTTAGTTCCAGGGTTGTCCTATGGCTACACCTTC
CDR3: CASSLVPGLSYGYTF

D: -
J: TRBJ1-1
V: TRBV5-1
size: many
DNA: TGCGCCAGCAGCGGAGAGACAGGCGCCCGTCGAACTGAAGCTTTCTTT
CDR3: CASSGETGARRTEAFF

D: -
J: TRBJ1-1
V: TRBV2
size: many
DNA: TGTGCCAGCAGTGAATGGCAGGGATCAAAGAACACTGAAGCTTTCTTT
CDR3: CASSEWQGSKNTEAFF

D: -
J: TRBJ1-3
V: TRBV19
size: -
DNA: TGTGCCAGTAGGACCGGAAAAGAGGACCATGGGTCTGGAAACACCATATATTTT
CDR3: CASRTGKEDHGSGNTIYF

D: TRBD1
J: TRBJ1-5
V: TRBV19
size: few
DNA: TGTGCCAGAGAGGACTCCTCCCAGGGGGATCAGCCCCAGCATTTT
CDR3: CAREDSSQGDQPQHF

D: -
J: TRBJ1-2
V: TRBV19
size: -
DNA: TGTGCCAGTAGTATCCGGAGCGAACAGGTTCGAGGCTACACCTTC
CDR3: CASSIRSEQVRGYTF